This is a list of T cell receptor beta chains from one sample in a study of blood T cells in healthy people across ages. TCRdb processed the 5' RACE reads anew with MiXCR; each CDR3 protein has one entry. Here the sample spans about 760,000 distinct CDR3 sequences, more than 55% being singletons. Material: blood. The receptor set was obtained from a man aged 35 to 55 in good health. CDR3s include the opening cysteine and the closing phenylalanine or tryptophan. The D gene is left open where the match is weak. Expanded clones are given a class, and other clones once, few, many or no size at all.

V gene	D gene	clone size	J gene	CDR3 protein	CDR3 DNA
TRBV7-9	-	-	TRBJ2-5	CASSLRGGWGPSETQYF	TGTGCCAGCAGCTTAAGAGGAGGATGGGGCCCGTCAGAGACCCAGTACTTC
TRBV27	TRBD2	-	TRBJ2-1	CAISGRPLSSYNEQFF	TGTGCCATCAGCGGGAGGCCGCTAAGCTCCTACAATGAGCAGTTCTTC
TRBV12-3/TRBV12-4	-	many	TRBJ1-2	CASSLGPYGYTF	TGTGCCAGCAGTTTAGGTCCCTATGGCTACACCTTC
TRBV5-1	TRBD1	-	TRBJ1-2	CASSEDRGFGYTF	TGCGCCAGCAGCGAGGACAGGGGATTTGGCTACACCTTC
TRBV12-3/TRBV12-4	-	-	TRBJ2-7	CASSLWSPHSDSYEQYF	TGTGCCAGCAGTTTATGGTCCCCCCACAGTGACAGCTACGAGCAGTACTTC
TRBV7-9	TRBD2	-	TRBJ2-7	CASSSPASGPWSSYEQYF	TGTGCCAGCAGCTCCCCGGCTAGCGGGCCATGGAGCTCCTACGAGCAGTACTTC
TRBV7-3	-	once	TRBJ1-4	CASSARTATPEKLFF	TGTGCCAGCAGCGCCCGGACAGCCACTCCTGAAAAACTGTTTTTT
TRBV5-1	-	few	TRBJ1-2	CASSSDRSNYGYTF	TGCGCCAGCAGCTCCGACAGATCTAACTATGGCTACACCTTC
TRBV29-1	-	many	TRBJ2-5	CSVEGTTEFRIETQYF	TGCAGCGTTGAAGGAACCACGGAGTTCCGGATAGAGACCCAGTACTTC
TRBV7-9	-	few	TRBJ1-4	CASSFPASNEKLFF	TGTGCCAGCAGCTTCCCCGCCAGCAATGAAAAACTGTTTTTT
TRBV7-2	TRBD2	many	TRBJ2-7	CASSTGTSSYEQYF	TGTGCCAGCAGCACCGGGACTAGTAGCTACGAGCAGTACTTC
TRBV12-3/TRBV12-4	-	few	TRBJ1-2	CASSFQDRNYGYTF	TGTGCCAGCAGTTTTCAGGACCGTAACTATGGCTACACCTTC
TRBV7-2	TRBD2	-	TRBJ2-2	CASSLQGLGVGELFF	TGTGCCAGCAGCTTACAAGGACTAGGGGTCGGGGAGCTGTTTTTT
TRBV6-1	-	-	TRBJ1-5	CASSGSVWNQPQHF	TGTGCCAGCAGTGGGTCCGTTTGGAATCAGCCCCAGCATTTT
TRBV9	-	-	TRBJ1-2	CASSVLQGGNYGYTF	TGTGCCAGCAGCGTACTACAGGGAGGGAACTATGGCTACACCTTC
TRBV6-5	TRBD1	-	TRBJ1-1	CASSYLPGQGRNPKEAFF	TGTGCCAGCAGTTACTTACCGGGACAGGGGCGAAACCCCAAGGAAGCTTTCTTT
TRBV4-2	TRBD1	-	TRBJ1-4	CASSQDDRGGEKLFF	TGTGCCAGCAGCCAAGACGACAGGGGCGGCGAAAAACTGTTTTTT
TRBV10-3	-	many	TRBJ2-5	CAISESGGTAKETQYF	TGTGCCATCAGTGAGTCCGGGGGAACAGCTAAAGAGACCCAGTACTTC
TRBV11-2	-	-	TRBJ2-7	CASSPGRVLEQYF	TGTGCCAGCAGCCCGGGACGGGTCTTAGAGCAGTACTTC
TRBV21-1	-	-	TRBJ2-4	CASSNCADSNPTRAKNIQYF	TGTGCCAGCAGCAATTGTGCGGACTCGAACCCCACGCGTGCCAAAAACATTCAGTACTTC
TRBV28	TRBD1	-	TRBJ2-7	CASRDRAYNEQYF	TGTGCCTCACGGGACAGGGCTTACAATGAGCAGTACTTC
TRBV7-6	-	-	TRBJ1-1	CASSSRWDAMGGTEAFF	TGTGCCAGCAGCTCCCGCTGGGACGCTATGGGGGGCACTGAAGCTTTCTTT
TRBV4-2	TRBD2	-	TRBJ2-7	CASSQDGYSGSSYEQYF	TGTGCCAGCAGCCAAGATGGATATAGCGGGTCCTCCTACGAGCAGTACTTC
TRBV27	TRBD2	-	TRBJ2-1	CASSRSGRARYNEQFF	TGTGCCAGCAGTCGTAGCGGGAGGGCCCGATACAATGAGCAGTTCTTC
TRBV5-6	TRBD1	-	TRBJ1-1	CASSFGTAGATEAFF	TGTGCCAGCAGCTTTGGGACAGCCGGGGCCACTGAAGCTTTCTTT
TRBV28	-	-	TRBJ1-5	CAISMGGTLNQPQHF	TGTGCCATCTCCATGGGAGGGACCCTTAATCAGCCCCAGCATTTT
TRBV4-1	-	once	TRBJ2-1	CASSQRSGTQKNNEQFF	TGCGCCAGCAGCCAAAGATCCGGGACACAAAAGAACAATGAGCAGTTCTTC
TRBV7-2	-	-	TRBJ2-4	CASSLDRAANIQYF	TGTGCCAGCAGCTTAGATCGAGCAGCAAACATTCAGTACTTC
TRBV2	TRBD2	-	TRBJ2-5	CASSEGLLETSLQETQYF	TGTGCCAGCAGTGAGGGTTTGTTAGAGACTAGCCTACAAGAGACCCAGTACTTC
TRBV4-1	-	few	TRBJ2-5	CASSQDPETPMMGETQYF	TGCGCCAGCAGCCAAGATCCCGAAACCCCGATGATGGGTGAGACCCAGTACTTC
TRBV13	TRBD2	-	TRBJ2-7	CASSFGGATYEQYF	TGTGCCAGCAGCTTCGGGGGGGCGACCTACGAGCAGTACTTC
TRBV10-2	-	-	TRBJ2-5	CAGSESGGQLETQYF	TGCGCCGGCAGTGAGTCAGGTGGTCAGTTAGAGACCCAGTACTTC
TRBV7-9	-	-	TRBJ1-2	CASSSLKQGSDGYTF	TGTGCCAGCAGCTCCTTAAAACAGGGAAGTGATGGCTACACCTTC
TRBV24-1	TRBD2	-	TRBJ2-3	CATSDASGSSTDTQYF	TGTGCCACCAGTGATGCTAGCGGGAGTAGCACAGATACGCAGTATTTT
TRBV2	-	-	TRBJ2-5	CASSESEVTGTYQETQYF	TGTGCCAGCAGTGAGTCCGAAGTGACAGGGACTTACCAAGAGACCCAGTACTTC
TRBV4-1	TRBD2	few	TRBJ2-1	CASSHGLAGGGDEQFF	TGCGCCAGCAGCCACGGACTAGCGGGAGGGGGCGATGAGCAGTTCTTC
TRBV6-5	-	-	TRBJ1-5	CASSYGGHGQPQHF	TGTGCCAGCAGTTACGGGGGGCATGGTCAGCCCCAGCATTTT
TRBV20-1	-	-	TRBJ1-6	CSATGEGNSPLHF	TGCAGTGCTACAGGGGAAGGGAATTCACCCCTCCACTTT
TRBV5-1	-	-	TRBJ2-1	CASSLPGPEQFF	TGCGCCAGCAGCTTGCCGGGCCCTGAGCAGTTCTTC
TRBV29-1	-	few	TRBJ2-7	CSAGVNSYEQYF	TGCAGCGCGGGAGTAAACTCCTACGAGCAGTACTTC
TRBV28	-	few	TRBJ1-5	CASEQRVDQPQHF	TGTGCCAGCGAGCAGAGGGTTGATCAGCCCCAGCATTTT
TRBV7-2	-	-	TRBJ2-1	CASSLSRAGNYEQFF	TGTGCCAGCAGCTTATCTAGGGCAGGTAACTATGAGCAGTTCTTC
TRBV12-3/TRBV12-4	-	few	TRBJ2-1	CASSLVGGRYNEQFF	TGTGCCAGCAGTTTAGTCGGGGGCCGCTACAATGAGCAGTTCTTC
TRBV4-3	-	-	TRBJ1-5	CASSQGMVGQPQHF	TGCGCCAGCAGCCAAGGGATGGTCGGTCAGCCCCAGCATTTT
TRBV7-2	TRBD2	once	TRBJ2-4	CASSLLAGRAKNIQYF	TGTGCCAGCAGCTTACTAGCGGGGAGAGCCAAAAACATTCAGTACTTC
TRBV4-2	TRBD2	few	TRBJ2-5	CASSPSGASEETQYF	TGTGCCAGCAGCCCAAGCGGGGCTAGCGAAGAGACCCAGTACTTC
TRBV14	TRBD1	-	TRBJ2-1	CASSRPWGDRVNEQFF	TGTGCCAGCAGCCGACCCTGGGGGGACAGGGTCAATGAGCAGTTCTTC
TRBV20-1	-	few	TRBJ2-1	CSAGSSYNEQFF	TGCAGTGCTGGGTCTTCCTACAATGAGCAGTTCTTC
TRBV3-1	TRBD2	-	TRBJ2-3	CASSPISAGGTDTQYF	TGTGCCAGCAGCCCGATATCAGCGGGGGGCACAGATACGCAGTATTTT
TRBV6-1	TRBD1	-	TRBJ1-2	CASSEAGDSPYGYTF	TGTGCCAGCAGTGAAGCCGGGGACAGTCCCTATGGCTACACCTTC
TRBV15	-	few	TRBJ2-3	CATSRDPGSSGGGATQYF	TGTGCCACCAGCAGAGATCCGGGCAGCTCAGGTGGGGGGGCCACGCAGTATTTT
TRBV18	TRBD1	-	TRBJ1-2	CASAEGQNYGYTF	TGTGCCAGCGCTGAGGGACAGAACTATGGCTACACCTTC
TRBV30	-	-	TRBJ2-1	CAWSNPDEQFF	TGTGCCTGGAGTAATCCTGATGAGCAGTTCTTC
TRBV6-5	-	few	TRBJ2-7	CASSYPGRVRYEQYF	TGTGCCAGCAGTTACCCCGGCAGGGTTCGCTACGAGCAGTACTTC
TRBV28	TRBD1	-	TRBJ2-5	CASSDRDPQETQYF	TGTGCCAGCAGTGACAGGGACCCCCAAGAGACCCAGTACTTC